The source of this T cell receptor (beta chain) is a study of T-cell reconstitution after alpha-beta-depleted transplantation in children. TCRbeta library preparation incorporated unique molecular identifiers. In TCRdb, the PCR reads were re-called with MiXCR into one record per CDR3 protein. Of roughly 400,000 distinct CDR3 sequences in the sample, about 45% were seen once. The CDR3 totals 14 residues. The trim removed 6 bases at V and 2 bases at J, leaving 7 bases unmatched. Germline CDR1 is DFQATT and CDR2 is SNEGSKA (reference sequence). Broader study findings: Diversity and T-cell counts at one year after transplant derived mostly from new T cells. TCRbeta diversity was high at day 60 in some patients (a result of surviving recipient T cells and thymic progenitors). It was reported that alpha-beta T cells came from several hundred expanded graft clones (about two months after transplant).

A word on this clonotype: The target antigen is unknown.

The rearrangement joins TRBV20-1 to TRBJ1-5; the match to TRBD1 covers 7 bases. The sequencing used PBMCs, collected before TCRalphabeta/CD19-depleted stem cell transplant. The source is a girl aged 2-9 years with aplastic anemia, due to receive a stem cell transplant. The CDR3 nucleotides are TGCAGTGCCCGACAGGGCGGGGGCAATCAGCCCCAGCATTTT. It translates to CSARQGGGNQPQHF.